This record looks at one TCR beta chain sequence and its context. The junction and the germline gene differ at one end; a read error may be behind it. Some clones are missing from TCRdb's copy, which holds only in-frame ones; the method was immunoSEQ multiplex PCR. The profile shows about 28,000 clones, 85% to 90% of them singletons. This sample is part of a study of sequential checkpoint blockade in melanoma. Overall study: Randomization was 1:1 between first-line nivolumab→ipilimumab and ipilimumab→nivolumab.

Germline values: CDR1 MDHEN, CDR2 SYDVKM. The CDR3 is 15 residues long. Specified treatment: randomized to nivolumab then ipilimumab (arm A) or the reverse (arm B). Sorted cells were live CD3+CD8+, lacking CD19 and CD56, from PBMCs. This receptor was taken from a human donor with melanoma. The chain employs TRBV28 and TRBJ1-2, with a possible D match to TRBD1 (6 bases). Here the sequenced sample was CD8+ T cells sorted from blood (inferred from file names), taken from a patient given nivolumab and ipilimumab in sequence. CDR3 sequence: CASSLNPGTIVYYAF. CDR3 bases: TGTGCCAGCAGTTTAAACCCGGGGACAATCGTCTACTACGCCTTC.